This TCR beta chain was observed in a study of blood T cell repertoires in COVID-19. Study-wide context: Some COVID-19 samples were acute and others convalescent; all came from the United States, Italy and Spain. In each case, the material was cDNA or gDNA derived from T cells, B-cell-depleted T cells, or PBMCs.

How the authors handled the data: Amplified reference gene primers provided the basis for estimating nucleated cell counts. The protocol was immunoSEQ multiplex PCR, while the TCRdb copy is restricted to in-frame clones and leaves out a portion. V and J calls and clone size are given by that table; D and trimming were obtained from the DNA. In the table there are about 220,000 clones, around 80% of which are singletons. The germline V gene has CDR1 SGHRS and CDR2 YFSETQ. The CDR3 contains 15 residues. V lost 0 bases to trimming and J lost 2 bases; unmatched junction nucleotides: 5. The rearrangement links TRBV5-1 to TRBJ2-7; 7 nucleotides align to TRBD2. This TCR came from a woman in her sixties or seventies who had recovered from COVID-19. Sequences were obtained from peripheral blood. The CDR3 spells CASSLAVGGAYEQYF. CDR3 in DNA: TGCGCCAGCAGCTTGGCCGTTGGGGGGGCCTACGAGCAGTACTTC.